A selection of T cell receptor beta chains follows, all from one sample in a study of beta chain features in type 1 diabetes. Here immunoSEQ multiplex PCR was the method, and the copy in TCRdb shows in-frame clones only, minus some. The sample includes about 620,000 clones, about 16% of them seen just once. Material: naive CD4+ T cells from blood. The receptor set was obtained from a young man in good health. Each CDR3 is given with its conserved first and last residue. Fields, in order: CDR3 DNA, CDR3 protein, clone size, V gene, J gene, D gene. The D gene is left open where the match is weak. Part of the rows lack a size; the others show once, few, many or a class for expanded clones.

TGCGCCAGCAGCTTGATAGGTCAACGGAATGAAAAACTGTTTTTT	CASSLIGQRNEKLFF	-	TRBV5-1	TRBJ1-4	-
TGCGCCAGCAGCCAAGAAACAGGCCCTCAGCCCCAGCATTTT	CASSQETGPQPQHF	-	TRBV4-3	TRBJ1-5	-
TGTGCCAGCAGCAGGACAGGGTGGTCAAACTATGGCTACACCTTC	CASSRTGWSNYGYTF	-	TRBV7-2	TRBJ1-2	TRBD1
TGTGCCAGTAGTGTGGGGAAGGGCGAGCAGTACTTC	CASSVGKGEQYF	-	TRBV19	TRBJ2-7	-
TGTGCCACCGCAGACAGGGGGGCGAGAGCCCAGCATTTT	CATADRGARAQHF	few	TRBV27	TRBJ1-5	TRBD1
TGTGCCAGCTCACCTCCGGACCGACTCGTGAACACTGAAGCTTTCTTT	CASSPPDRLVNTEAFF	-	TRBV18	TRBJ1-1	-
TGTGCCAGCAGCTTTACCCCGTCAGAGACCCAGTACTTC	CASSFTPSETQYF	-	TRBV7-7	TRBJ2-5	-
TGCGCCAGCAGGCCCCAGGGATCGGAGAACATTCAGTACTTC	CASRPQGSENIQYF	-	TRBV5-1	TRBJ2-4	-
TGCGCCAGCAGCCAACCTGCGAAGACTAGGGGGGATACGCAGTATTTT	CASSQPAKTRGDTQYF	-	TRBV4-1	TRBJ2-3	-
TGTGCCAGCTCACCGGGGGGGGCAGGCAATCAGCCCCAGCATTTT	CASSPGGAGNQPQHF	-	TRBV18	TRBJ1-5	-
TGCGCCAGCAGCCCGAGGGGCGGGAGGGCCGCAGATGAGCAGTTCTTC	CASSPRGGRAADEQFF	-	TRBV5-1	TRBJ2-1	TRBD2
TGTGCCAGCAGTTTTATTGGCCCTGCAACTAATGAAAAACTGTTTTTT	CASSFIGPATNEKLFF	few	TRBV28	TRBJ1-4	-
TGTGCCAGCAGCTCAATCGGACCGGGGGAGTTCTTC	CASSSIGPGEFF	many	TRBV7-9	TRBJ2-1	-
TGTGCCATCAGTGTTAGGGGAACCGACTCCTACGAGCAGTACTTC	CAISVRGTDSYEQYF	few	TRBV10-3	TRBJ2-7	-
TGTGCCAGCAGCTTAGCTGGACCAGATACGCAGTATTTT	CASSLAGPDTQYF	few	TRBV7-9	TRBJ2-3	-
TGTGCCAGCAGCTTTCGACAGTCCTCCTACGAGCAGTACTTC	CASSFRQSSYEQYF	few	TRBV7-9	TRBJ2-7	-